These 8 T cell receptor beta chains were sequenced from one sample in a study of T-cell reconstitution after alpha-beta-depleted transplantation in children. For TCRbeta, the library was prepared with unique molecular identifiers. From the PCR reads, TCRdb called clonotypes with MiXCR, one entry per CDR3 protein. The data contain some 590,000 distinct CDR3 sequences, roughly a tenth of them seen just once; the ten biggest clones take up about 4%. Sequences were derived from PBMCs from the stem cell graft donor, sampled from the stem cell graft. These receptors originate from a human donor who donated a stem cell graft to a child with acute myeloid leukemia.

V and J are TRBV7-8 and TRBJ2-5; 7 bases match TRBD1. With V trimmed by 5 bases and J by 1 base, 7 bases remained unmatched. Germline CDR1 reads SGHVS; CDR2 reads FQNEAQ. This CDR3 contains 15 residues. CDR3 region: CASSETPGGQETQYF. DNA for the CDR3: TGTGCCAGCAGCGAGACTCCAGGGGGCCAAGAGACCCAGTACTTC.

This clonotype was observed many times. J is TRBJ2-7 and V is TRBV6-2 or TRBV6-3; a weak D match, TRBD2 (7 bases). Trimming pared 2 bases from V and 3 bases from J, leaving 14 bases between. Germline loops: CDR1 MNHEY, CDR2 SVGEGT. The CDR3 consists of 15 residues. The CDR3 is CASSYPRGANYEQYF. The DNA for the CDR3 is TGTGCCAGCAGTTACCCACGGGGGGCGAACTACGAGCAGTACTTC.

This clonotype came up a few times. The DNA of the CDR3 is TGTGCCAGCAGCTTAGGGCCGGACAGCTCCTACGAGCAGTACTTC. This sequence encodes CASSLGPDSSYEQYF. The chain is built from TRBV7-2 and TRBJ2-7, with a weak D call TRBD1 (6 bases). V was trimmed by 1 base and J by 0 bases, leaving 10 bases between them. Germline CDR1 and CDR2: SGHTA and FQGNSA. CDR3 length: 15 residues.

This clonotype was counted a few times. V and J are TRBV5-4 and TRBJ2-2, with TRBD2 matching 8 bases. Germline CDR1 SGHNT, CDR2 YYREEE (reference sequence). CDR3 size: 17 residues. V dropped 0 bases and J dropped 2; count of bases not matched to a gene: 6. DNA for the CDR3: TGTGCCAGCAGCTTGGCGGCTAGCGGGCGTAACACCGGGGAGCTGTTTTTT. It yields the protein CASSLAASGRNTGELFF.

This clonotype was recorded a few times. The chain joins TRBV7-8 to TRBJ2-5; D gene uncertain. The CDR3 spans 14 residues. The V gene's germline CDR1 is SGHVS and CDR2 FQNEAQ. The V end was cut by 5 bases, the J end by 2 bases, with 12 bases between. CDR3 region: CASSPPVRQETQYF. CDR3 DNA: TGTGCCAGCAGCCCTCCCGTCCGTCAAGAGACCCAGTACTTC.

The V and J genes are TRBV12-3 or TRBV12-4 and TRBJ2-2; TRBD2 agrees at 14 bases. There are 19 residues in the CDR3. Trimming removed 6 bases from V and 0 bases from J; junction bases left unmatched: 9. The CDR3 nucleotides are TGTGCCAGCAGGGCTGGACTAGCGGGAGGTTGGGCGAACACCGGGGAGCTGTTTTTT. This translates into CASRAGLAGGWANTGELFF.

In its sample, this clonotype was seen many times. The J gene is TRBJ2-3, the V gene TRBV7-2; TRBD2 is a possible D gene (5 bases). The CDR3 is 17 amino acids. The germline V gene encodes CDR1 SGHTA and CDR2 FQGNSA. V was clipped by 6 bases and J by 4 bases, with 23 bases between them. The CDR3 region has the DNA TGTGCCAGCAGACCAGGATGGGAGACTACATCGGCAGATACGCAGTATTTT. Its protein product is CASRPGWETTSADTQYF.

The rearrangement links TRBV5-1 to TRBJ2-7; D gene uncertain. Per the germline V gene, CDR1 is SGHRS and CDR2 is YFSETQ. V dropped 3 bases and J dropped 3 bases, with 7 bases sitting between them. The length of the CDR3 is 12 residues. In DNA form, the CDR3 reads TGCGCCAGCAGCTCGGGCCACTACGAGCAGTACTTC. This codes for CASSSGHYEQYF.